What follows are 9 T cell receptor beta chains derived from one specimen sequenced in a study of T cells after yellow fever vaccination. A single record per CDR3 protein comes from TCRdb applying MiXCR to the 5' RACE reads. The table includes about 220,000 distinct CDR3 sequences, 3.2% detected once. The sequencing used CD4+ T cells sorted from PBMCs, collected 10 days after the yellow fever booster vaccination. The receptors originated from a man aged 18 to 29 who received the YFV17D yellow fever vaccine.

The CDR3 protein is CSARAGRGADTQYF. DNA of the CDR3: TGCAGTGCTAGAGCAGGTAGAGGAGCAGATACGCAGTATTTT. This chain uses TRBV20-1 with TRBJ2-3; D is uncertain. V was pared by 1 base and J by 4 bases, with 12 bases between. CDR1 is DFQATT, CDR2 SNEGSKA, per germline (reference sequence). The CDR3 loop spans 14 amino acids.

The chain employs TRBV5-1 and TRBJ1-2; 7 nucleotides line up with TRBD1. The CDR3 consists of 15 residues. With V trimmed by 4 bases and J by 3 bases, 9 bases remained unmatched. Looked up from germline, CDR1 is SGHRS and CDR2 is YFSETQ. CDR3 amino acids: CASSPTTGRDYGYTF. The DNA of the CDR3 is TGCGCCAGCAGCCCCACGACAGGGCGAGACTATGGCTACACCTTC. The variable domain in full, with the rest retrieved from reference TRBV5-1 and TRBJ1-2, is KAGVTQTPRYLIKTRGQQVTLSCSPISGHRSVSWYQQTPGQGLQFLFEYFSETQRNKGNFPGRFSGRQFSNSRSEMNVSTLELGDSALYLCASSPTTGRDYGYTFGSGTRLTVV.

V usage is TRBV9 and J usage is TRBJ1-2; 9 bases fit TRBD1. The CDR3 runs to 13 residues. Germline trimming cut 2 bases from V and 8 bases from J; bases unmatched to any gene: 4. Germline CDR1 is SGDLS and CDR2 is YYNGEE. For the CDR3, the DNA is TGTGCCAGCAGCGTGGGACAGGGTAAAGGCTACACCTTC. It yields the protein CASSVGQGKGYTF.

Many counts were recorded for this clonotype. This rearrangement joins TRBV6-5 to TRBJ2-6, with a weak D call TRBD2 (6 bases). CDR1 and CDR2 from the germline V gene are MNHEY and SVGAGI. The V end lost 7 bases, the J end lost 2 bases, and 12 bases lay between the germline ends. There are 15 residues in the CDR3. This chain's CDR3 is CASKTEGAGANVLTF. The CDR3 DNA sequence: TGTGCCAGCAAAACGGAGGGCGCTGGGGCCAACGTCCTGACTTTC.

This clonotype was found many times. The CDR3 region has the DNA TGTGCCAGCAGTTACCACCCCCGCGGAGGGGACTCAATTCAGAGTACGCAGTATTTT. Its protein product is CASSYHPRGGDSIQSTQYF. The rearrangement joins TRBV6-6 to TRBJ2-3; possibly TRBD2 for D (6 bases). Germline values: CDR1 MNHNY, CDR2 SVGAGI (reference sequence). The V end was cut by 2 bases, the J end by 8 bases, with 29 bases between. This CDR3 spans 19 amino acids.

This clonotype was found a few times. This chain uses TRBV30 with TRBJ2-5; 9 bases map to TRBD2. The CDR3 extends over 14 amino acids. CDR1 and CDR2 (germline): GTSNPN, SVGIG (reference sequence). With V trimmed by 5 bases and J by 4 bases, 8 bases remained unmatched. The CDR3 reads CAWGSGGPGETQYF. DNA for the CDR3: TGTGCCTGGGGCAGCGGGGGGCCTGGAGAGACCCAGTACTTC.

In this sample, this clonotype turned up a few times. The chain combines TRBV7-2 with TRBJ2-3, with 7 bases lining up with TRBD2. Trimming cost V 5 bases and J 4 bases; bases outside gene matches: 3. The CDR3 is made up of 13 amino acids. Germline CDR1 is SGHTA and CDR2 is FQGNSA. The CDR3 coding sequence is TGTGCCAGCAGCCCCCGGGAGGCAGATACGCAGTATTTT. It codes for CASSPREADTQYF.

The DNA of the CDR3 is TGTGCCATCACTGGCAGCGGCTCTGGAAACACCATATATTTT. Translating it yields CAITGSGSGNTIYF. The rearrangement uses TRBV10-3 and TRBJ1-3; D remains ambiguous. The CDR3 totals 14 residues. The germline V and J ends were trimmed by 7 bases and 0 bases, with 10 bases remaining between them. From germline, CDR1 is ENHRY and CDR2 SYGVKD.

This clonotype occurred many times. The chain combines TRBV12-3 or TRBV12-4 with TRBJ1-6; 7 positions agree with TRBD1. The CDR3 totals 15 residues. The trim removed 6 bases at V and 3 bases at J, leaving 5 bases unmatched. This CDR3 is CASSPGTVYNSPLHF. The CDR3 DNA is TGTGCCAGCAGCCCCGGGACAGTCTATAATTCACCCCTCCACTTT.